The clone carrying this TCR beta chain was counted only a few times. Its target is unknown. This sample stems from a study of CD8+ T cells in alopecia areata. Across the study: Treated patients were given oral tofacitinib, which was dosed at 5 to 10 mg twice daily. Study observations and caveats: Persistence in scalp and blood during tofacitinib was observed for many expanded lesional clones.

Indicated treatment: oral pan-JAK inhibitor, 5-10 mg twice daily. Per the germline V gene, CDR1 is ENHRY and CDR2 is SYGVKD. The V end was cut by 9 bases, the J end by 7 bases, with 18 bases between. The CDR3 consists of 13 residues. The sequencing template was cDNA reverse transcribed from extracted RNA. Repertoires were generated with immunoSEQ multiplex PCR, while TCRdb's copy carries only in-frame clones and drops some. The sample lists about 220,000 clones; about three fifths were seen once. The chain couples TRBV10-3 to TRBJ1-1, with D uncertain. Here the sequenced sample was CD4+ T cells sorted from blood, taken at week 4, from a patient treated with tofacitinib. The sequence was obtained from a human donor with alopecia areata. The CDR3 nucleotides are TGTGCCATAGGTTCCTACGGGGAGGATGAAGCTTTCTTT. It specifies CAIGSYGEDEAFF.